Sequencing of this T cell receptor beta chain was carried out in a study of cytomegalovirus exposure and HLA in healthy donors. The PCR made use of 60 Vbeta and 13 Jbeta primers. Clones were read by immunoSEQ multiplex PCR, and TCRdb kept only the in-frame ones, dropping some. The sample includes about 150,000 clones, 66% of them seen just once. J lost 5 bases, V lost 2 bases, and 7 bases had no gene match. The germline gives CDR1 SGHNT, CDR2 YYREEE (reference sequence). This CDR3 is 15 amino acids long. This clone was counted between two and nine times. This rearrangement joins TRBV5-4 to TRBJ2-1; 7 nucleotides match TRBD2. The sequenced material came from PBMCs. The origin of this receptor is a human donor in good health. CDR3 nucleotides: TGTGCCAGCAGCTTAGGCGGGAGTAGAAACAATGAGCAGTTCTTC. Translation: CASSLGGSRNNEQFF.